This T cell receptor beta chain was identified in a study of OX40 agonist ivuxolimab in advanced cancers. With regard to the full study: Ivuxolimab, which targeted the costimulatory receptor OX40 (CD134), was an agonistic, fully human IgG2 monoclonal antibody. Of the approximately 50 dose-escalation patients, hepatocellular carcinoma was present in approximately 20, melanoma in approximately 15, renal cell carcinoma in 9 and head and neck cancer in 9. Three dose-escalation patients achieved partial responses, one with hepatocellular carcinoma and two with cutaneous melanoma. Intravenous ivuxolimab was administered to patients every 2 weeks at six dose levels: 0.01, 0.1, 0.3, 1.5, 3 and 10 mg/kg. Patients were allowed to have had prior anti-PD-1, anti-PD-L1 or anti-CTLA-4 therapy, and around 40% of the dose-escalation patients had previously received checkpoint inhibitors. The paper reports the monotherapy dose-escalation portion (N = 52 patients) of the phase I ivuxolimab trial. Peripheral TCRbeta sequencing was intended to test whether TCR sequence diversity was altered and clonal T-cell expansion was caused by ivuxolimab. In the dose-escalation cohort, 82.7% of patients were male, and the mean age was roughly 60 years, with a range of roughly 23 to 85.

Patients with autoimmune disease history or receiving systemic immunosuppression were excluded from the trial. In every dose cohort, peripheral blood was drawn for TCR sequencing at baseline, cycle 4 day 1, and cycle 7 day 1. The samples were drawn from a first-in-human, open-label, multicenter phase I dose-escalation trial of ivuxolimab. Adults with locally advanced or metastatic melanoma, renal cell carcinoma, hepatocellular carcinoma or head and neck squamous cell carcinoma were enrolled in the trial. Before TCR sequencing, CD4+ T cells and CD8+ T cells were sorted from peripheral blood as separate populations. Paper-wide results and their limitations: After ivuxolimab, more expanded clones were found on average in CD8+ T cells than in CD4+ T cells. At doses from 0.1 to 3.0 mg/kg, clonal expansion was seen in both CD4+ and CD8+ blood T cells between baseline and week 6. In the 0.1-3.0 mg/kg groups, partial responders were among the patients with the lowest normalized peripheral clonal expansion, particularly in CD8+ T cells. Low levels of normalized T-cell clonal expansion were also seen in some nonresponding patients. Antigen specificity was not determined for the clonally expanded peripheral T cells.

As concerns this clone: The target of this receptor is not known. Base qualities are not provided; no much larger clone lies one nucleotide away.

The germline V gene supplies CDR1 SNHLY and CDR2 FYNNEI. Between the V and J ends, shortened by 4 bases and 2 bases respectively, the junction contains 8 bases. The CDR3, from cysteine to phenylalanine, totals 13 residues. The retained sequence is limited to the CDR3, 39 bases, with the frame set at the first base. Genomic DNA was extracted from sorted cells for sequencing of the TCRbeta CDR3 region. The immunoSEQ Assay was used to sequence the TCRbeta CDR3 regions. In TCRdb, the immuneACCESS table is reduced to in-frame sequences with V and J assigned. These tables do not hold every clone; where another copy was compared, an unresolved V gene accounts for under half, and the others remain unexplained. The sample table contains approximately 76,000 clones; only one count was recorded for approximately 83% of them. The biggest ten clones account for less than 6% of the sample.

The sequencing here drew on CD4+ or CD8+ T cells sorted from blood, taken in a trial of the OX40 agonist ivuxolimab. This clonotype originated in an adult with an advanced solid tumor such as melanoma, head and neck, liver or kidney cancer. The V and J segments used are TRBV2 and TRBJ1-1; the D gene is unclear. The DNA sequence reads TGTGCCAGCAGTGTAGTTCATAACACTGAAGCTTTCTTT. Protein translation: CASSVVHNTEAFF.